This TCR beta chain was obtained from a study of blood T cell repertoires in COVID-19. Here immunoSEQ multiplex PCR was the method, and the copy in TCRdb shows in-frame clones only, minus some. This sample has some 200,000 clones, with roughly 80% found just once. Trimming removed 7 bases from V and 4 bases from J; junction bases left unmatched: 7. The CDR3 loop spans 14 amino acids. Germline assignment: CDR1 LNHDA and CDR2 SQIVND (reference sequence). The rearrangement links TRBV19 to TRBJ2-1; 7 bases match TRBD1. The receptor was isolated from a human donor with acute or convalescent COVID-19. The donor label of this sample is uncertain. Input material: peripheral blood. CDR3 in amino acids: CASTRRDSYNEQFF. CDR3 in DNA: TGTGCCAGTACCCGCCGGGACAGTTACAATGAGCAGTTCTTC.